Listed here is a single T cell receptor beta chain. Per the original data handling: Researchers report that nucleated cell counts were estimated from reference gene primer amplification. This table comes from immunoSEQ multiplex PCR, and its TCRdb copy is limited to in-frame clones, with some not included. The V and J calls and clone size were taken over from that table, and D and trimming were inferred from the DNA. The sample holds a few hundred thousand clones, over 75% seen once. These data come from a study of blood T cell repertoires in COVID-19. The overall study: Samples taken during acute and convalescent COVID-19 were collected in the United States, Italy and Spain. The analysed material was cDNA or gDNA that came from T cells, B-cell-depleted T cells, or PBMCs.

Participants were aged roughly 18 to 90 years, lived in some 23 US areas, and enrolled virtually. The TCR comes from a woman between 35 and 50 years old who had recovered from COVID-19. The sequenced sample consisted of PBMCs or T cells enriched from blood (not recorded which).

The CDR3 sequence is CASSEGRYNEQFF. The CDR3 nucleotides read TGTGCCAGCAGCGAGGGCCGTTACAATGAGCAGTTCTTC. The J gene is TRBJ2-1, the V gene TRBV21-1; TRBD2, the table's D call, was not compared with the DNA. TRBV21-1 is listed as a pseudogene. The CDR3 totals 13 residues.